The T cell receptor (beta chain) described here comes from a study of T cell repertoires in cytomegalovirus infection. Study background: Indications of both CMV infection and matching HLA type were provided by public TCR beta signatures.

TCRdb analysed the reads with MiXCR anew, one entry per CDR3 protein. The sample gives 350,000 to 450,000 distinct CDR3 sequences, approximately 18% of which show up once; 8.7% is in the top ten. The V gene lost 5 bases and the J gene lost 8 bases, with 12 bases spanning the gap. Per germline, CDR1 SGHTA and CDR2 FQGNSA. The CDR3 sequence is 13 residues long. This clonotype showed up many times. Sequenced sample: PBMCs. The chain carries TRBV7-2 and TRBJ1-4, with a weak D call TRBD1 (6 bases). The source of this sequence is a human donor in good health (CMV status not recorded). Some clones in this sample may be carry-over from other donors' samples. The DNA of the CDR3 is TGTGCCAGCAGCAACAGGGTCGGGGAAAAACTGTTTTTT. Residues: CASSNRVGEKLFF.